The sequence of this T cell receptor (beta chain) was determined in a study of blood T cell repertoires in COVID-19. Study context: Spain, Italy and the United States supplied samples that represented acute and convalescent COVID-19.

V lost 4 bases to trimming and J lost 0 bases, with 16 bases between them. CDR1 is LNHDA and CDR2 is SQIVND in the germline V gene (reference sequence). The CDR3 covers 16 residues. Cohorts were based on clinical histories the participants reported. How the authors handled the data: How many nucleated cells were present was estimated from reference gene primer amplification. The table came from immunoSEQ multiplex PCR; TCRdb's copy has only in-frame clones and leaves some out. The V and J calls and clone size are taken from that table; D and trimming were inferred from the DNA. The repertoire holds 200,000 or so clones, with around 80% as singletons.

Sequencing was carried out using PBMCs or T cells enriched from blood (not recorded which). The origin of this receptor is a woman between 35 and 50 years old with acute COVID-19. The chain couples TRBV19 to TRBJ2-7, with D tentatively TRBD2 (6 bases). CDR3 nucleotide sequence: TGTGCCAGTAGTACCACCGGGAGCCTCTACTCCTACGAGCAGTACTTC. It specifies CASSTTGSLYSYEQYF.